Listed below are T cell receptor beta chains from one sample, sequenced in a study of T cell repertoires in cytomegalovirus infection. Antigens of these TCRs are unknown. Using its own MiXCR run on the reads, TCRdb lists one record per CDR3 protein. The sample carries about a million distinct CDR3 sequences, approximately 31% recorded once. The specimen comprised cultured CD8+ T cells from PBMCs, sampled from culture after CMV antigen stimulation. All receptors come from a human donor in good health (CMV status not recorded). Some clones in this sample may be carry-over from other donors' samples. Each CDR3 is given with its conserved first and last residue. The order of the fields is CDR3 protein, V gene.

CASSETSAVVNEQFF TRBV9
CASTTRAFSGNTIYF TRBV6-6
CASSATLTRGVGGYTF TRBV28
CASSSPTGRSEQFF TRBV27
CASSLRYRGNNQPQHF TRBV27
CASSFGWPGELFF TRBV7-2
CASSLERRPNTIYF TRBV12-3/TRBV12-4
CASSEFGGEQTQYF TRBV6-1
CASSVAVRGDEQFF TRBV9
CASSVGNSLREQYF TRBV9
CSAERLAKNIQYF TRBV20-1
CASSLDRTGSYGYTF TRBV11-3
CASSPRDSGGTTGELFF TRBV4-1
CASSQSGVMRDTQYF TRBV4-1
CASSRKWGGDNSPLHF TRBV7-2
CASSGGQGQNIQYF TRBV27
CASSHFDRTEAFF TRBV3-1
CASSTKGGPMNTEAFF TRBV7-6
CASSSIWGRDYGYTF TRBV7-9
CASSLAFDQPQHF TRBV7-8
CASSATGPSTDTQYF TRBV27
CASSEGLAGDYNEQFF TRBV10-2
CASSPQSGELFF TRBV7-2
CASRGAVGPQTHNEQFF TRBV4-1
CSVEDPPGQGYGYTF TRBV29-1
CSAKRRAGSTEAFF TRBV20-1
CASSDSNYGYTF TRBV12-3/TRBV12-4
CASSLTGNTEAFF TRBV7-6
CASTYDRVSSYNSPLHF TRBV2
CPSSLASGGFYEQYF TRBV7-2
CASSERYTEAFF TRBV25-1
CASSPRTGSSNQPQHF TRBV7-6
CASSEGPGNYGYTF TRBV6-1
CASSFSGGEIDTQYF TRBV7-6
CAKTGQGKSGVLFF TRBV7-4
CASSEMGGKETQYF TRBV2
CASSPTTGGPYGYTF TRBV12-3/TRBV12-4
CASSQARDTGELFF TRBV4-1
CASRQGMGNQPQHF TRBV10-2
CTSSPWGAEAFF TRBV27
CASSEGTGGARVAFF TRBV25-1
CASSLGRTSGFQETQYF TRBV5-1
CASSSPFRQRGTNNEQFF TRBV6-2/TRBV6-3
CASRGIQETQYF TRBV12-3/TRBV12-4
CASSLLKGNTEAFF TRBV7-2
CASSLRGRLQETQYF TRBV7-3
CASSRGSSYQETQYF TRBV6-5
CASSHPGGETPHNYNEQFF TRBV14
CASSDTQNSGNTIYF TRBV28
CASSRADGSTDTQYF TRBV6-5
CASSQNLRNTEAFF TRBV27
CASSEYYGLMGGYTF TRBV25-1
CASRFSQRRDSPLHF TRBV6-5
CASSGPQIAEAFF TRBV7-6
CASSLGWGPSANTGELFF TRBV7-6
CATPRQGELAGYTF TRBV10-3
CASSHRGHQPQHF TRBV7-4
CSARSSGSYEQYF TRBV20-1
CASSGRGSSPLHF TRBV19
CASSLLRQANQETQYF TRBV7-8